Presented here are 19 T cell receptor beta chains from one specimen sequenced in a study of beta chain features in type 1 diabetes. Since all of the isolated RNA was reverse transcribed, expressed TCRB transcripts were what got sequenced. This table comes from immunoSEQ multiplex PCR, and its TCRdb copy is limited to in-frame clones, with some not included. The repertoire holds fewer than 900,000 clones, with 17% as singletons. Specimen: naive CD4+ T cells from blood. These receptors all come from a woman younger than 30 in good health.

Turning to this clone: Other DNA variants within this sample encode the same CDR3. The chain couples TRBV20-1 to TRBJ2-3; no clear D gene. The CDR3 spans 11 residues. The germline V gene encodes CDR1 DFQATT and CDR2 SNEGSKA (reference sequence). Trimming shortened V by 5 bases and J by 0 bases, and 3 bases separated the two germline ends. The CDR3 reads CSAGSTDTQYF. In nucleotides, the CDR3 is TGCAGTGCTGGGAGCACAGATACGCAGTATTTT.

This clone was seen a few times. The chain combines TRBV6-5 with TRBJ1-3; D unclear. Per germline, CDR1 MNHEY and CDR2 SVGAGI. V was trimmed by 2 bases and J by 2 bases, leaving 4 bases between them. This CDR3 contains 13 residues. The CDR3 here is CASSYRPGNTIYF. The CDR3 nucleotides are TGTGCCAGCAGTTACCGACCTGGAAACACCATATATTTT.

Of note for this clone: The sample holds other DNA sequences that translate to the same CDR3. The rearrangement joins TRBV29-1 to TRBJ1-1; D might be TRBD1 (6 bases). Germline V gene sequence: CDR1 SQVTM, CDR2 ANQGSEA. The ends were cut back, 4 bases at V and 1 base at J, with 13 bases in the middle. This CDR3 is built from 14 residues. The CDR3 coding sequence is TGCAGCGTTGGGGGGGGGCCCGAGAACACTGAAGCTTTCTTT. Translation: CSVGGGPENTEAFF.

V is TRBV7-9 and J is TRBJ2-2; TRBD1 might be the D (6 bases). Trimming pared 3 bases from V and 7 bases from J, leaving 12 bases between. Germline V CDR1 and CDR2: SEHNR, FQNEAQ (reference sequence). This CDR3 has 14 amino acids. The CDR3 DNA reads as TGTGCCAGCAGCTTGGGACACACCGGCGGGGAGCTGTTTTTT. Its protein product is CASSLGHTGGELFF.

A few counts support this clone. The chain joins TRBV2 to TRBJ1-5; 7 nucleotides agree with TRBD1. Germline-derived CDR1 and CDR2 are SNHLY and FYNNEI. Losses at the gene ends were 10 bases for V and 7 bases for J; bases not matched to a gene: 10. The CDR3 spans 13 residues. Written as DNA, the CDR3 is TGTGCCACACGCGTGGACAGGCAGCAGCCCCAGCATTTT. Its protein is CATRVDRQQPQHF.

The chain carries TRBV10-3 and TRBJ1-5; D remains unclear. Trimming stripped 9 bases from V and 5 bases from J, with 11 bases between. The CDR3 runs to 12 residues. CDR1 is ENHRY, CDR2 SYGVKD, per germline. The CDR3 DNA reads TGTGCCATTTCCGGGCCCGATCAGCCCCAGCATTTT. Its protein is CAISGPDQPQHF.

The rearrangement links TRBV20-1 to TRBJ2-1, with D perhaps matching TRBD2 (5 bases). The CDR3 extends over 11 amino acids. V was cut by 6 bases and J by 10 bases, with 13 bases left in between. The germline V gene has CDR1 DFQATT and CDR2 SNEGSKA (reference sequence). The CDR3 region has the DNA TGCAGTGCCGAAGGGAGCGTCGAGCAGTTCTTC. Encoded protein: CSAEGSVEQFF.

The V gene is TRBV11-2, the J gene TRBJ2-1; the match to TRBD2 covers 8 bases. This CDR3 is built from 17 residues. Germline V gene sequence: CDR1 SGHAT, CDR2 FQNNGV. V shed 3 bases and J 0 bases; nucleotides not matched to a gene: 7. In DNA, the CDR3 is TGTGCCAGCAGCTTGGGGGCGGGAGGCCACTCCTACAATGAGCAGTTCTTC. It yields the protein CASSLGAGGHSYNEQFF.

The rearrangement joins TRBV29-1 to TRBJ2-1; D gene ambiguous. Germline CDR1 SQVTM, CDR2 ANQGSEA. The germline V and J ends were trimmed by 3 bases and 0 bases, with 6 bases remaining between them. The CDR3 spans 13 residues. The CDR3 reads CSVDLSSYNEQFF. The CDR3 DNA sequence: TGCAGCGTTGATTTGAGCTCCTACAATGAGCAGTTCTTC.

V usage is TRBV7-6 and J usage is TRBJ2-1; TRBD2 aligns across 9 bases. The J segment lost 10 bases and the V segment lost 1 base, leaving 11 bases of the junction unmatched. The germline gives CDR1 SGHVS, CDR2 FNYEAQ. The CDR3 is made up of 16 amino acids. CDR3 loop: CASSLDSGSLGAEQFF. The CDR3 DNA reads as TGTGCCAGCAGCTTAGATAGCGGGAGTCTCGGGGCCGAGCAGTTCTTC.

This clone was detected only a few times. The chain recombines TRBV7-2 with TRBJ2-2, with 7 nucleotides matching TRBD1. From germline, CDR1 is SGHTA and CDR2 FQGNSA. V trimming: 5 bases; J trimming: 5 bases; junction bases outside the gene matches: 8. This CDR3 is built from 15 residues. CDR3 nucleotides: TGTGCCAGCAGCAGATCCGGGACAGTTACCGGGGAGCTGTTTTTT. Its translation is CASSRSGTVTGELFF.

A few counts support this clone. This chain links TRBV11-3 with TRBJ2-1, with D perhaps being TRBD1 or TRBD2 (5 bases each). With 2 bases removed from V and 2 bases from J, the gap between germline ends came to 7 bases. Germline values: CDR1 SGHNT, CDR2 YENEEA. This CDR3 spans 14 amino acids. The CDR3 protein is CASSLQGAYNEQFF. CDR3 DNA sequence: TGTGCCAGCAGCTTACAGGGAGCCTACAATGAGCAGTTCTTC.

As to this clone: A read error may account for a junction end that differs from germline. The rearrangement joins TRBV19 to TRBJ1-4, with 7 bases aligning to TRBD1. This CDR3 region has 14 residues. Looked up from germline, CDR1 is LNHDA and CDR2 is SQIVND (reference sequence). CDR3 DNA: TGTGCCAGTACATCTGGGGAGGGGGCGACGCACCTGGTTTTT. Protein sequence: CASTSGEGATHLVF.

The chain recombines TRBV10-3 with TRBJ2-3, with D maybe TRBD1 (5 bases). V was cut by 0 bases and J by 4 bases, with 11 bases left in between. The CDR3 has 15 amino acids. The germline gives CDR1 ENHRY, CDR2 SYGVKD. This chain's CDR3 is CAISESMQGPDTQYF. The CDR3 DNA sequence: TGTGCCATCAGTGAGTCGATGCAGGGCCCAGATACGCAGTATTTT.

This clone was observed a handful of times. V and J are TRBV19 and TRBJ2-4; D is undetermined. Germline-derived CDR1 and CDR2 are LNHDA and SQIVND (reference sequence). CDR3 length: 16 residues. Trimming removed 6 bases at V and 0 bases at J, with 15 bases between. In DNA, the CDR3 is TGTGCCAGTAGGAAGCTGGGTTTTTCAGCCAAAAACATTCAGTACTTC. Its translation: CASRKLGFSAKNIQYF. The variable domain in full, completed from reference TRBV19 and TRBJ2-4, reads DGGITQSPKYLFRKEGQNVTLSCEQNLNHDAMYWYRQDPGQGLRLIYYSQIVNDFQKGDIAEGYSVSREKKESFPLTVTSAQKNPTAFYLCASRKLGFSAKNIQYFGAGTRLSVL.

This clone was detected only a few times. The V and J genes are TRBV7-3 and TRBJ2-5; TRBD2 is a possible D gene (5 bases). Germline lookup yields CDR1 SGHTA and CDR2 FQGTGA. Trimming took 1 base from V and 4 from J, leaving 7 bases between them. The CDR3 loop spans 13 amino acids. The CDR3 nucleotides are TGTGCCAGCAGCTTAAATGGACTAGAGACCCAGTACTTC. Residues: CASSLNGLETQYF.

The CDR3 DNA reads TGTGCCAGCAACCAGAGGCGGGATGACTACGAGCAGTACTTC. Its translation is CASNQRRDDYEQYF. V usage is TRBV18 and J usage is TRBJ2-5; tentatively, D is TRBD2 (6 bases). With the DNA end fitting TRBJ2-7 better, the J assignment may be wrong. Germline-derived CDR1 and CDR2 are KGHSH and LQKENI. This CDR3 is 14 amino acids long.

This clone has more than one count but fewer than ten. The chain has TRBV5-4 and TRBJ2-5; the match to TRBD2 covers 12 bases. Germline CDR1 is SGHNT and CDR2 is YYREEE (reference sequence). V lost 6 bases, J lost 0 bases, and 6 bases stayed unmatched. The CDR3 is 16 amino acids. Written as DNA, the CDR3 is TGTGCCAGCACCAAACGGACTAGCGGGGACCAAGAGACCCAGTACTTC. As protein: CASTKRTSGDQETQYF.

In regard to this clone: The same CDR3 arises from other DNA sequences in this sample as well. V usage is TRBV5-1 and J usage is TRBJ2-3; 9 bases match TRBD2. The CDR3 contains 16 residues. Germline lookup yields CDR1 SGHRS and CDR2 YFSETQ. Trimming took 0 bases from V and 1 from J; bases not matched to a gene: 3. CDR3 protein: CASSLGSSGGTDTQYF. The DNA of the CDR3 is TGCGCCAGCAGCTTGGGATCTAGCGGGGGCACAGATACGCAGTATTTT.